This T cell receptor (beta chain) emerged from a study of blood T cell repertoires in COVID-19. The wider study: Italy, Spain and the United States were the sources of the convalescent and acute COVID-19 samples.

Source study methods: The assay estimated nucleated cells by amplifying reference gene primers. The data were produced by immunoSEQ multiplex PCR, yet TCRdb's version contains in-frame clones alone and is incomplete. V and J calls and clone size are those listed in that table; D and trimming were worked out from the DNA. The data hold about 210,000 clones, with 84% observed a single time. The sample taken for sequencing was peripheral blood. The TCR sequence derives from a woman between 50 and 59 years old with active or convalescent COVID-19.

CDR3 region: CASSIRGLFTDTQYF. The CDR3 DNA reads TGTGCCAGCAGCATCCGGGGACTCTTCACAGATACGCAGTATTTT. The chain joins TRBV11-2 to TRBJ2-3, with TRBD2 as a possible D gene (6 bases). The germline CDR1 and CDR2 sequences are SGHAT and FQNNGV. The CDR3 runs 15 residues. Trimming took off 5 bases at V and 2 bases at J, with 14 bases between the two ends.